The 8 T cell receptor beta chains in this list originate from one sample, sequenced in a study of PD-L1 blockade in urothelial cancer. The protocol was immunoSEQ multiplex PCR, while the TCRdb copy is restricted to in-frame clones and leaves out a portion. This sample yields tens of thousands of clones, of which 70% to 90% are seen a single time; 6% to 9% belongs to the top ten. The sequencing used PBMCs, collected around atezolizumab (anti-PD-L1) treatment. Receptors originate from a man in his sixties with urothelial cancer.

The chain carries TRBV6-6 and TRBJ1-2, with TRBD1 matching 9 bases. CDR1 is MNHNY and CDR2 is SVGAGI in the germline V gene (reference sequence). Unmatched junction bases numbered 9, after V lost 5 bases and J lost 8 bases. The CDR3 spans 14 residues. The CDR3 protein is CASSTDRGAHGYTF. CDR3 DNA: TGTGCCAGCAGTACCGACAGGGGGGCCCACGGCTACACCTTC.

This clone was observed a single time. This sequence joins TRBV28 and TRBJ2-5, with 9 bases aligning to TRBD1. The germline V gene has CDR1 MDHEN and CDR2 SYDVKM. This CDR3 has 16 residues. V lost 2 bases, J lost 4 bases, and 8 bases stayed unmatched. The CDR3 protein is CASSLMGTGPGETQYF. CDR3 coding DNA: TGTGCCAGCAGTTTAATGGGGACAGGGCCTGGAGAGACCCAGTACTTC. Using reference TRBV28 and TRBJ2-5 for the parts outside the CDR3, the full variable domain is DVKVTQSSRYLVKRTGEKVFLECVQDMDHENMFWYRQDPGLGLRLIYFSYDVKMKEKGDIPEGYSVSREKKERFSLILESASTNQTSMYLCASSLMGTGPGETQYFGPGTRLLVL.

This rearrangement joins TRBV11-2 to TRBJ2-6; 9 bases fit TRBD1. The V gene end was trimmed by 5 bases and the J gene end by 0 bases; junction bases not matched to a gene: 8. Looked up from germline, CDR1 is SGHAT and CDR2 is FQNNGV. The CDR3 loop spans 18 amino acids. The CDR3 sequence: CASSIRDRATSGANVLTF. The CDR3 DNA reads TGTGCCAGCAGCATCCGGGACAGGGCGACCTCTGGGGCCAACGTCCTGACTTTC. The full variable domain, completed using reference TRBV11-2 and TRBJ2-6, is EAGVAQSPRYKIIEKRQSVAFWCNPISGHATLYWYQQILGQGPKLLIQFQNNGVVDDSQLPKDRFSAERLKGVDSTLKIQPAKLEDSAVYLCASSIRDRATSGANVLTFGAGSRLTVL.

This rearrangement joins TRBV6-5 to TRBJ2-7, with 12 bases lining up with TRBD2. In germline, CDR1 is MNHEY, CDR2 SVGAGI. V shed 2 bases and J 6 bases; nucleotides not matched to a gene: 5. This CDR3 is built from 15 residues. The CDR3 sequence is CASSYQTSGGPEQYF. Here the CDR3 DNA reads TGTGCCAGCAGTTACCAGACTAGCGGGGGTCCCGAGCAGTACTTC.

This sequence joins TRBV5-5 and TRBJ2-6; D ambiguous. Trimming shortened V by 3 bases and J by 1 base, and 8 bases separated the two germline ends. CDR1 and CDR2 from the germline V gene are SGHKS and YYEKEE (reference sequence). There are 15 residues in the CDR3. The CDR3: CASSSRVSGANVLTF. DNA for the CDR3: TGTGCCAGCAGCTCACGGGTATCTGGGGCCAACGTCCTGACTTTC.

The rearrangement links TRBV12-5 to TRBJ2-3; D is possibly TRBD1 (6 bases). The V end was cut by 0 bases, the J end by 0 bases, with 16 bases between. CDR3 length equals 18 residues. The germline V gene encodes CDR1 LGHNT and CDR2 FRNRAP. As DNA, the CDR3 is TGTGCTAGTGGTTTGGTACTATCGGGACACCAAAGCACAGATACGCAGTATTTT. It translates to CASGLVLSGHQSTDTQYF.

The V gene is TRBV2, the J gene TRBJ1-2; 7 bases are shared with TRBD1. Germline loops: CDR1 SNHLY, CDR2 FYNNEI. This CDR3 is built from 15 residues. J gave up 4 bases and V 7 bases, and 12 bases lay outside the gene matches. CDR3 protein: CASTFGQGVGYGYTF. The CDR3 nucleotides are TGTGCCAGCACCTTCGGGCAGGGGGTAGGCTATGGCTACACCTTC.

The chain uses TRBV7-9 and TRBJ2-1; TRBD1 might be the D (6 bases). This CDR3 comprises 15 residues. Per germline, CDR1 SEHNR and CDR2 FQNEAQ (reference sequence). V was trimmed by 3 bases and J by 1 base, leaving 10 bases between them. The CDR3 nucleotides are TGTGCCAGCAGCTTTGGAGGACAGTCCTACAATGAGCAGTTCTTC. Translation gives CASSFGGQSYNEQFF.